The 19 T cell receptor beta chains below all came from one sample that was sequenced in a study of T cell responses to AZD1222 COVID-19 vaccine. Assay: immunoSEQ multiplex PCR; the TCRdb copy retains only in-frame clones and omits some. The data contain more than 70,000 clones, about 85% of them seen just once; the ten biggest clones take up less than 15%. The sequencing used peripheral blood, collected on day 0 of AZD1222 vaccination. These receptors were obtained from an adult in good health.

The chain is built from TRBV7-9 and TRBJ2-7; 9 positions match TRBD2. The CDR3 totals 14 residues. Germline trimming cut 5 bases from V and 3 bases from J; bases unmatched to any gene: 5. CDR1 is SEHNR, CDR2 FQNEAQ, per germline (reference sequence). CDR3 amino acids: CASSHAGGIYEQYF. CDR3 nucleotides: TGTGCCAGCAGCCACGCGGGGGGGATCTACGAGCAGTACTTC.

V gene TRBV15 combines with J gene TRBJ2-7; 8 nucleotides agree with TRBD1. CDR3 size: 16 residues. The V segment lost 3 bases and the J segment 2 bases; nucleotides outside the gene matches: 9. Looked up from germline, CDR1 is LNHNV and CDR2 is YYDKDF (reference sequence). CDR3 nucleotide sequence: TGTGCCACCAGCAGGGGGGCACAGGGGGTCCCCTACGAGCAGTACTTC. Encoded protein: CATSRGAQGVPYEQYF.

Comment on this clone: One end of the junction does not line up with germline, which may come from a read error. Other nucleotide sequences from this sample produce the same CDR3. The chain couples TRBV18 to TRBJ1-6; 7 bases are shared with TRBD1. Germline V lookup: CDR1 KGHSH, CDR2 LQKENI. The CDR3 has 15 amino acids. CDR3 sequence reads: CASSPQGVGNSPLHF. CDR3 coding DNA: TGTGCCAGTTCACCCCAGGGGGTTGGCAATTCACCCCTCCACTTT.

The CDR3 spells CASSFNRNNEQFF. Written as DNA, the CDR3 is TGTGCCAGCAGTTTTAATCGGAACAATGAGCAGTTCTTC. V usage is TRBV27 and J usage is TRBJ2-1; D remains ambiguous. Trimming left V 3 bases short and J 5 bases short, with 8 bases between. The CDR3 covers 13 residues. Germline CDR1 and CDR2: MNHEY and SMNVEV (reference sequence).

Regarding this clone: Other nucleotide sequences in the sample specify the same CDR3. The gene calls are TRBV24-1 and TRBJ1-1; no clear D gene. This CDR3 is 11 amino acids long. V was pared by 9 bases and J by 4 bases, with 8 bases between. Germline V gene lookup returns CDR1 KGHDR and CDR2 SFDVKD. The CDR3 spells CATSQGTEAFF. The CDR3, as DNA: TGTGCCACCTCTCAAGGCACTGAAGCTTTCTTT.

The chain joins TRBV7-8 to TRBJ1-5, with 9 bases that match TRBD1. The germline CDR1 and CDR2 sequences are SGHVS and FQNEAQ. CDR3 length equals 15 residues. V lost 1 base and J lost 7; bases outside the gene matches: 5. CDR3 in DNA: TGTGCCAGCAGCTTAGTACAGGGGGCCGGACAGCCCCAGCATTTT. Translating gives CASSLVQGAGQPQHF.

This clone was observed a few times. The chain has TRBV9 and TRBJ1-5, with TRBD1 matching 8 bases. The CDR3 covers 16 residues. Germline CDR1 is SGDLS and CDR2 is YYNGEE. V gave up 3 bases and J gave up 3 bases; unmatched junction bases: 8. In DNA form, the CDR3 reads TGTGCCAGCAGCGGAGATGACAGGGGTTTCAATCAGCCCCAGCATTTT. It codes for CASSGDDRGFNQPQHF.

CDR3 in DNA: TGTGCCACCAGCCCCAGCGGGGGAAATCCTGAAGCTTTCTTT. It encodes CATSPSGGNPEAFF. The rearrangement links TRBV15 to TRBJ1-1, with D possibly being TRBD1 (5 bases). Trimming removed 5 bases at V and 6 bases at J, with 16 bases between. Germline CDR1 and CDR2: LNHNV and YYDKDF (reference sequence). The CDR3 covers 14 residues.

This chain uses TRBV5-4 with TRBJ1-6; 11 nucleotides match TRBD1. Per the germline V gene, CDR1 is SGHNT and CDR2 is YYREEE (reference sequence). The ends lost 4 bases at V and 10 bases at J; junction bases unmatched: 7. CDR3 size: 15 residues. CDR3 sequence (DNA): TGTGCCAGCAGCGCCCGGGACAGGGGGGACTCACCCCTCCACTTT. Protein: CASSARDRGDSPLHF.

This rearrangement joins TRBV9 to TRBJ2-1, with TRBD1 matching over 8 bases. Germline CDR1 is SGDLS and CDR2 is YYNGEE. Trimming cost V 2 bases and J 9 bases; bases outside gene matches: 4. The CDR3 contains 13 residues. CDR3 protein: CASSVQGAGEQFF. CDR3 nucleotides: TGTGCCAGCAGCGTCCAGGGGGCAGGTGAGCAGTTCTTC.

The gene calls are TRBV3-1 (or the pseudogene TRBV3-2) and TRBJ1-4, with D uncertain. V lost 3 bases to trimming and J lost 2 bases, with 7 bases between them. In germline, CDR1 is LGHDT, CDR2 YNNKEL (reference sequence). There are 14 residues in the CDR3. CDR3 nucleotide sequence: TGTGCCAGCAGCCAGGGAGGGACTAATGAAAAACTGTTTTTT. Residues: CASSQGGTNEKLFF.

V is TRBV7-9 and J is TRBJ2-3, with D possibly TRBD1 on 5 matching bases. Trimming removed 0 bases at V and 2 bases at J, with 9 bases between. Germline CDR1 SEHNR, CDR2 FQNEAQ (reference sequence). This CDR3 region has 15 residues. Here the CDR3 reads CASSLAGQDTDTQYF. Here the CDR3 DNA reads TGTGCCAGCAGCTTAGCGGGGCAGGACACAGATACGCAGTATTTT.

The rearrangement links TRBV3-1 (or the pseudogene TRBV3-2) to TRBJ1-2; the match to TRBD1 covers 9 bases. Germline CDR1 is LGHDT and CDR2 is YNNKEL (reference sequence). Trimming removed 3 bases from V and 1 base from J; junction bases left unmatched: 6. The CDR3 extends over 16 amino acids. The CDR3 loop is CASSQGGQGRNYGYTF. CDR3 in DNA: TGTGCCAGCAGCCAGGGGGGACAGGGCCGTAACTATGGCTACACCTTC.

The chain's CDR3 is CASSLGRDGYGYTF. CDR3 nucleotides: TGTGCCAGCAGCTTGGGACGGGACGGCTATGGCTACACCTTC. The rearrangement joins TRBV7-2 to TRBJ1-2, with a possible D match to TRBD1 (5 bases). Germline V gene sequence: CDR1 SGHTA, CDR2 FQGNSA. The CDR3 is 14 amino acids. The V gene lost 3 bases and the J gene lost 4 bases, with 12 bases spanning the gap.

This clone was picked up a small number of times. As DNA, the CDR3 is TGTGCCAGCACCTCGGGCGGGGGGGATACGCAGTATTTT. It encodes CASTSGGGDTQYF. The chain combines TRBV12-3 or TRBV12-4 with TRBJ2-3, with 8 bases aligning to TRBD2. The V gene end was trimmed by 7 bases and the J gene end by 6 bases; junction bases not matched to a gene: 6. This CDR3 spans 13 amino acids.

Written as DNA, the CDR3 is TGTGCCAGCAGTCCTAAAGGACCGGCCCGCGGAAAGACCCAGTACTTC. Translation: CASSPKGPARGKTQYF. The rearrangement joins TRBV28 to TRBJ2-5; no firm D call. Germline V CDR1 and CDR2: MDHEN, SYDVKM. The V and J ends lost 5 bases and 6 bases respectively, with 22 bases between them. The CDR3 has 16 residues.

The chain links TRBV7-2 to TRBJ1-5; 9 bases agree with TRBD1. Unmatched junction bases numbered 1, after V lost 5 bases and J lost 2 bases. CDR1 and CDR2 from the germline V gene are SGHTA and FQGNSA. The CDR3 length is 14 residues. The CDR3 sequence: CASSGDRGNQPQHF. The CDR3 DNA is TGTGCCAGCAGCGGGGACAGGGGCAATCAGCCCCAGCATTTT.

The V gene is TRBV27, the J gene TRBJ1-5, with 8 bases fitting TRBD1. Trimming removed 4 bases from V and 5 bases from J; junction bases left unmatched: 10. Germline V CDR1 and CDR2: MNHEY, SMNVEV (reference sequence). The CDR3 consists of 16 residues. The CDR3 spells CASSYKGQGVDQPQHF. The CDR3 coding sequence is TGTGCCAGCAGTTATAAAGGACAGGGCGTCGATCAGCCCCAGCATTTT.

J is TRBJ2-1 and V is TRBV29-1, with TRBD1 matching 9 bases. Germline CDR1 is SQVTM and CDR2 is ANQGSEA. V shed 7 bases, J shed 0 bases, and the junction held 4 bases outside the gene matches. CDR3 length: 14 residues. CDR3 coding DNA: TGCAGCGCCTACAGGGGGCTCTCCTACAATGAGCAGTTCTTC. Translating it yields CSAYRGLSYNEQFF.